These 3 T cell receptor beta chains originate from one sample sequenced in a study of T cell responses to AZD1222 COVID-19 vaccine. TCRdb's copy holds only in-frame clones and misses some; the assay was immunoSEQ multiplex PCR. This table holds 140,000 to 150,000 clones, about 90% found once. Sequenced material: peripheral blood, taken on day 0 of AZD1222 vaccination. These receptor sequences come from an adult in good health.

This clone turned up a few times. J is TRBJ2-7 and V is TRBV6-1; 8 bases are shared with TRBD1. CDR1 MNHNS and CDR2 SASEGT come from the germline V gene. This CDR3 comprises 15 residues. The V gene end was trimmed by 3 bases and the J gene end by 3 bases; junction bases not matched to a gene: 7. DNA of the CDR3: TGTGCCAGCAGTGACCCCGGGACAGGAGACTACGAGCAGTACTTC. Amino acids: CASSDPGTGDYEQYF.

This clone was picked up one time. The chain has TRBV6-6 and TRBJ2-5; possibly TRBD2 for D (6 bases). This CDR3 region has 13 residues. Germline values: CDR1 MNHNY, CDR2 SVGAGI (reference sequence). The V end lost 10 bases, the J end lost 2 bases, and 14 bases lay between the germline ends. CDR3 bases: TGTGCCACGGAGGGGCCGACGCAAGAGACCCAGTACTTC. Its translation is CATEGPTQETQYF.

The V gene is TRBV19, the J gene TRBJ2-7; the match to TRBD1 covers 10 bases. CDR1 and CDR2 from the germline V gene are LNHDA and SQIVND (reference sequence). V lost 8 bases to trimming and J lost 4 bases; unmatched junction nucleotides: 11. The CDR3 is 15 residues long. The CDR3 DNA reads TGTGCCAGTGGGGACCCGGGACAGGGGATGTACGAGCAGTACTTC. Translating it yields CASGDPGQGMYEQYF.